This T cell receptor (beta chain) emerged from a study of human T cells and chemical hapten exposure. This clonotype was counted only a few times. MiXCR, applied by TCRdb to the RACE reads, yields one record per CDR3 protein. This sample has fewer than 300,000 distinct CDR3 sequences, with roughly 8% found just once. Documented time point: pre-sensitization, week 0. Treatment meaning: therapeutic diphenylcyclopropenone sensitization with weekly scalp DPC. Donors were 18 to 70-year-old alopecia patients suitable for DPC. Germline V gene data show CDR1 as DFQATT and CDR2 as SNEGSKA (reference sequence). This CDR3 has 15 amino acids. Trimming removed 2 bases from V and 1 base from J; junction bases left unmatched: 3.

The chain joins TRBV20-1 to TRBJ2-3; 10 bases align to TRBD2. The sample was whole blood, taken in connection with sensitization to the hapten diphenylcyclopropenone (DPC). This receptor was identified in a man aged 18 to 30 with alopecia areata. Some clones in this sample may be carry-over from other donors' samples. DNA for the CDR3: TGCAGTGCTAGAAGTAGCGGGGGGCGCACAGATACGCAGTATTTT. This sequence encodes CSARSSGGRTDTQYF.